These 15 T cell receptor beta chains were all obtained from the same sample, sequenced in a study of blood T cells in healthy people across ages. A second 7 to 11 cycle PCR used barcoded and J-beta primers. Via MiXCR, TCRdb re-called the 5' RACE reads, giving one row per CDR3 protein. The data hold a few hundred thousand distinct CDR3 sequences, with 27% observed a single time. Sequencing was carried out using blood. The receptors were gathered from a woman in her seventies in good health.

Worth noting for this clonotype: The junction and the germline gene differ at one end; a read error may be behind it. This chain uses TRBV4-3 with TRBJ1-4; unclear D gene. This CDR3 spans 15 amino acids. Germline values: CDR1 LGHNA, CDR2 YSLEER. DNA for the CDR3: TGCGCCAGCAGCCAAGATAGGTGGGCTAATGAAAAACTGCTTTTT. Translating gives CASSQDRWANEKLLF.

The chain recombines TRBV28 with TRBJ1-4; the match to TRBD1 covers 8 bases. The germline V gene has CDR1 MDHEN and CDR2 SYDVKM. The CDR3 has 15 residues. V trimming: 7 bases; J trimming: 7 bases; junction bases outside the gene matches: 11. The chain's CDR3 is CASNQDGTGREKLFF. The CDR3 DNA reads TGTGCCAGCAATCAAGATGGGACAGGCCGTGAAAAACTGTTTTTT.

V is TRBV5-1 and J is TRBJ2-3, with D possibly matching TRBD2 (5 bases). This CDR3 spans 15 amino acids. Germline CDR1 SGHRS, CDR2 YFSETQ. V was cut by 4 bases and J by 4 bases, with 16 bases left in between. CDR3 in DNA: TGCGCCAGCAGCCCCGGAGGTAGCCTCGCAGATACGCAGTATTTT. It specifies CASSPGGSLADTQYF.

The chain couples TRBV12-3 or TRBV12-4 to TRBJ1-2; tentative D call: TRBD1 (6 bases). This CDR3 spans 14 amino acids. Trimming left V 8 bases short and J 4 bases short, with 17 bases between. The chain's CDR3 is CASHLRGASYGYTF. CDR3 sequence (DNA): TGTGCCAGCCATCTACGGGGGGCTTCCTATGGCTACACCTTC.

V and J are TRBV10-3 and TRBJ2-1, with 8 bases lining up with TRBD1. Germline CDR1 ENHRY, CDR2 SYGVKD. The CDR3 is 16 amino acids. The trim removed 6 bases at V and 8 bases at J, leaving 15 bases unmatched. CDR3 sequence (DNA): TGTGCCATCAGCCAAATCCCGGGACAGGATAATTATGAGCAGTTCTTC. This codes for CAISQIPGQDNYEQFF.

This sequence joins TRBV20-1 and TRBJ2-4; no definite D call. This CDR3 has 13 amino acids. Looked up from germline, CDR1 is DFQATT and CDR2 is SNEGSKA (reference sequence). Trimming shortened V by 5 bases and J by 11 bases, and 19 bases separated the two germline ends. The CDR3 spells CSAPTSKGLFQYF. DNA of the CDR3: TGCAGTGCTCCCACTTCGAAGGGATTGTTTCAGTACTTC.

J is TRBJ2-5 and V is TRBV16; D might be TRBD1 (6 bases). Germline V CDR1 and CDR2: KGHSY, FQNENV. The CDR3 sequence is 14 residues long. V lost 0 bases, J lost 5 bases, and 10 bases lay in between. CDR3 in DNA: TGTGCCAGCAGCCAATCGGGGGCGCAGGAGACCCAGTACTTC. Translating it yields CASSQSGAQETQYF.

The chain couples TRBV19 to TRBJ1-4; D remains ambiguous. From germline, CDR1 is LNHDA and CDR2 SQIVND (reference sequence). The CDR3 has 12 amino acids. Trimming took off 3 bases at V and 10 bases at J, with 9 bases between the two ends. The CDR3, as DNA: TGTGCCAGTAGTATTCTGGCCGGAAAACTGTTTTTT. It encodes CASSILAGKLFF.

This clonotype has more than one count but fewer than ten. The CDR3 DNA reads TGTGCCAGCAGCCCCGGCGGGGACAGGCACTATGGCTACACCTTC. Residues: CASSPGGDRHYGYTF. V gene TRBV9 combines with J gene TRBJ1-2; 8 positions match TRBD1. V lost 4 bases to trimming and J lost 3 bases; unmatched junction nucleotides: 8. The CDR3 consists of 15 residues. The germline gives CDR1 SGDLS, CDR2 YYNGEE. The full variable domain, its missing parts supplied by reference TRBV9 and TRBJ1-2, is DSGVTQTPKHLITATGQRVTLRCSPRSGDLSVYWYQQSLDQGLQFLIQYYNGEERAKGNILERFSAQQFPDLHSELNLSSLELGDSALYFCASSPGGDRHYGYTFGSGTRLTVV.

This clonotype was observed a few times. The V and J genes are TRBV20-1 and TRBJ2-5; 7 positions agree with TRBD2. The CDR3 loop spans 14 amino acids. The trim removed 1 base at V and 8 bases at J, leaving 10 bases unmatched. CDR1 is DFQATT and CDR2 is SNEGSKA in the germline V gene (reference sequence). The CDR3 protein is CSARAWLAASTQYF. The CDR3 DNA reads TGCAGTGCTAGAGCATGGCTAGCGGCCTCAACCCAGTACTTC.

This rearrangement joins TRBV5-1 to TRBJ2-3; D uncertain. CDR3 length equals 13 residues. V gave up 7 bases and J gave up 0 bases, with 9 bases separating them. CDR1 is SGHRS, CDR2 YFSETQ, per germline. The CDR3 DNA is TGCGCCAGCCGCGACGGTAGCACAGATACGCAGTATTTT. It specifies CASRDGSTDTQYF.

This clonotype has just a few counts. The chain has TRBV12-5 and TRBJ1-5, with 7 nucleotides matching TRBD1. The CDR3 length is 15 residues. Germline assignment: CDR1 LGHNT and CDR2 FRNRAP. Trimming removed 4 bases from V and 2 bases from J; junction bases left unmatched: 5. The chain's CDR3 is CASGSARGGNQPQHF. Written as DNA, the CDR3 is TGTGCTAGTGGTTCGGCCAGGGGGGGCAATCAGCCCCAGCATTTT.

The rearrangement joins TRBV20-1 to TRBJ2-5; 11 bases align to TRBD2. Matching the DNA end better, TRBJ2-1 makes the J call doubtful. In germline, CDR1 is DFQATT, CDR2 SNEGSKA (reference sequence). The CDR3 contains 16 residues. As DNA, the CDR3 is TGCAGTGCACGTTTTAGCGGGGGGGGATTCTACAATGAGCAGTTCTTC. Amino acid sequence: CSARFSGGGFYNEQFF.

Concerning this clonotype: One end of the junction fails to match germline, which may point to a read error. This sequence joins TRBV12-5 and TRBJ2-5; D is undetermined. The DNA end lines up better with TRBJ2-7; the J call may be wrong. The CDR3 length is 13 residues. CDR1 is LGHNT, CDR2 FRNRAP, per germline. This chain's CDR3 is CACGLDVSYEQYF. CDR3 sequence (DNA): TGTGCTTGTGGTTTGGACGTGTCCTACGAGCAGTACTTC.

This clonotype has only a few counts. The chain links TRBV21-1 to TRBJ2-3; the table assigns TRBD1, which was not confirmed against the DNA. TRBV21-1 is given as a pseudogene. The CDR3 consists of 17 residues. CDR3 nucleotides: TGTGCCAGCAGCAAAGCGCTCGGCAGGGGGGTCTGTGATACGCAGTATTTT. Its translation: CASSKALGRGVCDTQYF.